This T cell receptor (beta chain) stems from a study of blood T cells in healthy people across ages. It was with a sample-barcoded 5' primer and a J-beta primer mix that a second PCR of roughly 6 to 11 cycles was run. TCRdb reprocessed the 5' RACE reads with MiXCR, giving one entry per CDR3 protein. The sample holds 1.5 million to 2 million distinct CDR3 sequences, less than 50% seen once. V lost 5 bases and J lost 4, with 12 bases in between. There are 13 residues in the CDR3. The germline gives CDR1 DFQATT, CDR2 SNEGSKA (reference sequence). Every participating donor contributed roughly 9.6 milliliters of peripheral blood through a draw. Each sample provided at least 5.5 micrograms of extracted total RNA.

The sample was blood. The chain employs TRBV20-1 and TRBJ2-1, with D maybe TRBD1 (6 bases). The TCR sequence derives from a woman aged 35 to 49 in good health. The CDR3 nucleotides are TGCAGTGCTTACGATACAGGGTACAATGAGCAGTTCTTC. Protein product: CSAYDTGYNEQFF.